This T cell receptor beta chain stems from a study of CD8+ T cells in alopecia areata. From PBMCs, CD4+ and CD8+ T cells were sorted. Following extraction, RNA underwent reverse transcription to cDNA, which served as the sequencing template. TCRdb's copy holds only in-frame clones and misses some; the assay was immunoSEQ multiplex PCR. In the table there are about 110,000 clones, approximately 59% of which are singletons. General study results and limits: Mice showed clearer TCR sharing than patients did, a gap that was possibly HLA-related. It was lesional scalp, especially alopecia totalis/universalis, that showed higher clonality than normal scalp.

Notes on this clone: Its antigen remains unidentified.

Trimming took 5 bases from V and 10 from J; bases not matched to a gene: 8. The CDR3 loop spans 14 amino acids. Germline V gene lookup returns CDR1 MDHEN and CDR2 SYDVKM. This TCR was recovered from a human donor in good health. Sequencing used CD8+ T cells sorted from blood. The rearrangement uses TRBV28 and TRBJ1-6, with 7 bases matching TRBD1. CDR3 region: CASSPRQGWSPLHF. CDR3 DNA sequence: TGTGCCAGCAGTCCAAGACAGGGTTGGTCACCCCTCCACTTT.